These 30 T cell receptor beta chains originate from one sample sequenced in a study of cytomegalovirus exposure and HLA in healthy donors. The PCR used 60 Vbeta and 13 Jbeta primers. Libraries were prepared by immunoSEQ multiplex PCR; TCRdb keeps only in-frame clonotypes and omits some of them. This repertoire includes around 70,000 clones. The sequencing input was PBMCs. The receptors here all came from a woman aged 40 to 50 in good health and CMV-seropositive.

This rearrangement joins TRBV19 to TRBJ1-2; TRBD1 is a possible D gene (5 bases). V was pared by 6 bases and J by 7 bases, with 15 bases between. Looked up from germline, CDR1 is LNHDA and CDR2 is SQIVND (reference sequence). This CDR3 has 13 residues. The CDR3 loop is CASSPEGLAGYTF. The DNA of the CDR3 is TGTGCCAGTAGCCCGGAGGGGCTCGCTGGCTACACCTTC.

The J gene is TRBJ2-1, the V gene TRBV18; 13 bases match TRBD2. The ends lost 1 base at V and 3 bases at J; junction bases unmatched: 0. Germline V gives CDR1 KGHSH, CDR2 LQKENI. CDR3 size: 16 residues. CDR3 protein: CASSPRLAGGYNEQFF. The DNA of the CDR3 is TGTGCCAGCTCACCACGACTAGCGGGGGGCTACAATGAGCAGTTCTTC.

This chain joins TRBV7-6 and TRBJ2-5, with 16 bases fitting TRBD2. TRBJ2-7 explains the end of the DNA better; the J call may be wrong. CDR1 is SGHVS and CDR2 is FNYEAQ in the germline V gene. CDR3 size: 18 residues. The CDR3 bases are TGTGCCAGCAGCATGCCGGGACTAGCGGGAGGGCCTATCTACGAGCAGTACTTC. The encoded protein is CASSMPGLAGGPIYEQYF.

The chain has TRBV29-1 and TRBJ1-1, with a tentative D call TRBD1 (5 bases). This CDR3 is built from 13 residues. V shed 2 bases and J shed 5 bases, with 12 bases lying between them. CDR1 is SQVTM and CDR2 is ANQGSEA in the germline V gene. The CDR3 DNA is TGCAGCGTTGAAACGGGGGACGGGACTGAAGCTTTCTTT. The encoded protein is CSVETGDGTEAFF.

The V and J genes are TRBV4-2 and TRBJ2-7; tentative D call: TRBD1 (5 bases). There are 15 residues in the CDR3. Germline V gene data show CDR1 as LGHNA and CDR2 as YNFKEQ. V lost 0 bases to trimming and J lost 3 bases, with 12 bases between them. The DNA for the CDR3 is TGTGCCAGCAGCCAAGATCGGCCAGGGTACTACGAGCAGTACTTC. As protein: CASSQDRPGYYEQYF.

The gene calls are TRBV4-3 and TRBJ1-4, with D perhaps TRBD1 (6 bases). Germline CDR1 and CDR2: LGHNA and YSLEER. The V and J ends lost 0 bases and 8 bases respectively, with 16 bases between them. This CDR3 comprises 16 residues. The CDR3 coding sequence is TGCGCCAGCAGCCAAGATCTAGGGCAGGGGCTAGAAAAACTGTTTTTT. The encoded protein is CASSQDLGQGLEKLFF.

The chain recombines TRBV5-1 with TRBJ1-2, with D possibly matching TRBD1 (6 bases). This CDR3 comprises 13 residues. Trimming removed 5 bases at V and 8 bases at J, with 16 bases between. CDR1 is SGHRS, CDR2 YFSETQ, per germline. Here the CDR3 DNA reads TGCGCCAGCAGTTCCACGGGGGGCGAGGGCTACACCTTC. Protein: CASSSTGGEGYTF.

The rearrangement uses TRBV6-1 and TRBJ2-1; 9 bases line up with TRBD1. Germline values: CDR1 MNHNS, CDR2 SASEGT. The CDR3 has 14 residues. Trimming removed 6 bases from V and 8 bases from J; junction bases left unmatched: 8. CDR3 amino acids: CASRRTGEVDEQFF. The CDR3 DNA reads as TGTGCCAGCAGGCGGACAGGGGAGGTCGATGAGCAGTTCTTC.

On this clone: A junction end diverges from the germline sequence, so it may reflect a read error. The identical CDR3 is also encoded by other nucleotide sequences in the sample. V and J are TRBV7-9 and TRBJ1-3; D is undetermined. The CDR3 spans 14 residues. From germline, CDR1 is SEHNR and CDR2 FQNEAQ (reference sequence). Written as DNA, the CDR3 is TGCGCCAGCTCCGGACTGAACTCTGGAAACACCATATATTTT. Translation gives CASSGLNSGNTIYF.

CDR3 loop: CASSISGGDYGYTF. The CDR3 DNA reads as TGTGCCAGCAGCATTTCAGGGGGCGATTACGGCTACACCTTC. This chain joins TRBV7-2 and TRBJ1-2, with 8 bases matching TRBD1. J gave up 8 bases and V 5 bases, and 10 bases lay outside the gene matches. Germline loops: CDR1 SGHTA, CDR2 FQGNSA. The CDR3 length is 14 residues.

The chain has TRBV27 and TRBJ2-5; TRBD1 aligns across 7 bases. Germline CDR1 MNHEY, CDR2 SMNVEV (reference sequence). This CDR3 is 14 amino acids long. V lost 1 base to trimming and J lost 5 bases; unmatched junction nucleotides: 4. The CDR3 region has the DNA TGTGCCAGCAGTTTATTGGGCAGGGGGGAGACCCAGTACTTC. This sequence encodes CASSLLGRGETQYF.

The V call is TRBV5-5, the J call TRBJ1-2; weak D call: TRBD1 (6 bases). The CDR3 is made up of 15 amino acids. CDR1 SGHKS and CDR2 YYEKEE come from the germline V gene (reference sequence). The ends were cut back, 5 bases at V and 1 base at J, with 15 bases in the middle. The CDR3 bases are TGTGCCAGCAGTTTCCCCCAGGGGATTAACTATGGCTACACCTTC. The encoded protein is CASSFPQGINYGYTF. The complete variable domain, with remaining parts taken from reference TRBV5-5 and TRBJ1-2, reads DAGVTQSPTHLIKTRGQQVTLRCSPISGHKSVSWYQQVLGQGPQFIFQYYEKEERGRGNFPDRFSARQFPNYSSELNVNALLLGDSALYLCASSFPQGINYGYTFGSGTRLTVV.

The chain combines TRBV6-5 with TRBJ2-3; no firm D call. V dropped 7 bases and J dropped 4 bases, with 12 bases sitting between them. This CDR3 is built from 13 residues. Germline CDR1 is MNHEY and CDR2 is SVGAGI. The CDR3 DNA sequence: TGTGCCAGCAAAACCGGTATCGCAGATACGCAGTATTTT. Residues: CASKTGIADTQYF.

The V gene is TRBV7-6, the J gene TRBJ2-7; 9 bases map to TRBD2. The trim removed 1 base at V and 5 bases at J, leaving 12 bases unmatched. This CDR3 has 17 residues. Germline CDR1 is SGHVS and CDR2 is FNYEAQ. CDR3 nucleotide sequence: TGTGCCAGCAGCTTAGTGGGGGGTGGGGGGACTAGCAACGAGCAGTACTTC. Its protein is CASSLVGGGGTSNEQYF.

The rearrangement links TRBV7-2 to TRBJ1-4; possibly TRBD1 for D (5 bases). Trimming removed 1 base from V and 11 bases from J, with 14 bases in between. The CDR3 runs 14 residues. Germline CDR1 is SGHTA and CDR2 is FQGNSA. The CDR3 here is CASSLGRGGGKLFF. In DNA, the CDR3 is TGTGCCAGCAGCTTAGGCCGCGGGGGGGGGAAACTGTTTTTT.

The chain couples TRBV5-1 to TRBJ2-5; unclear D gene. Trimming left V 4 bases short and J 5 bases short, with 12 bases between. CDR3 length: 13 amino acids. The germline V gene encodes CDR1 SGHRS and CDR2 YFSETQ. The CDR3 protein is CASSQASPETQYF. The CDR3 DNA reads TGCGCCAGCAGCCAGGCCTCCCCGGAGACCCAGTACTTC. The full variable domain, completed using reference TRBV5-1 and TRBJ2-5, is KAGVTQTPRYLIKTRGQQVTLSCSPISGHRSVSWYQQTPGQGLQFLFEYFSETQRNKGNFPGRFSGRQFSNSRSEMNVSTLELGDSALYLCASSQASPETQYFGPGTRLLVL.

This rearrangement joins TRBV6-5 to TRBJ1-6, with no clear D. Between the trimmed V and J ends, which lost 2 bases and 10 bases, there was a span of 12 bases. Germline V CDR1 and CDR2: MNHEY, SVGAGI. There are 14 residues in the CDR3. In DNA form, the CDR3 reads TGTGCCAGCAGTTACCCGAGATACGGGTCACCCCTCCACTTT. It specifies CASSYPRYGSPLHF.

J is TRBJ1-2 and V is TRBV7-2, with TRBD1 identical over 7 bases. CDR1 and CDR2 from the germline V gene are SGHTA and FQGNSA. This CDR3 region has 13 residues. Losses at the gene ends were 6 bases for V and 2 bases for J; bases not matched to a gene: 3. The CDR3: CASSPDRNYGYTF. The CDR3 region has the DNA TGTGCCAGCAGTCCGGACAGGAACTATGGCTACACCTTC.

This rearrangement joins TRBV28 to TRBJ1-1; TRBD1 matches at 8 bases. Germline-derived CDR1 and CDR2 are MDHEN and SYDVKM. This CDR3 spans 13 amino acids. Unmatched junction bases numbered 5, after V lost 7 bases and J lost 4 bases. The CDR3 region is CASTQGAPTEAFF. CDR3 DNA: TGTGCCAGCACCCAGGGGGCGCCCACTGAAGCTTTCTTT.

The chain employs TRBV7-2 and TRBJ1-6; 7 nucleotides align to TRBD1. This CDR3 contains 19 residues. V was clipped by 4 bases and J by 0 bases; unmatched bases: 12. Germline V gene sequence: CDR1 SGHTA, CDR2 FQGNSA. CDR3 sequence (DNA): TGTGCCAGCAGCTCATCGGGACAGCCCTTTAGCTCCTATAATTCACCCCTCCACTTT. Amino acids: CASSSSGQPFSSYNSPLHF.

The chain carries TRBV27 and TRBJ1-1; maybe TRBD1 (5 bases). CDR3 length: 15 residues. Trimming pared 6 bases from V and 1 base from J, leaving 15 bases between. Germline CDR1 reads MNHEY; CDR2 reads SMNVEV (reference sequence). CDR3 DNA sequence: TGTGCCAGCAGCCCGGGGGGGGTTGCGAACACTGAAGCTTTCTTT. It translates to CASSPGGVANTEAFF.

The chain recombines TRBV19 with TRBJ2-1; weak D call: TRBD1 (6 bases). There are 17 residues in the CDR3. The germline CDR1 and CDR2 sequences are LNHDA and SQIVND (reference sequence). V was clipped by 5 bases and J by 4 bases, with 21 bases between them. In DNA form, the CDR3 reads TGTGCCAGTAGTCCGACAGGTCGAGTTGGCGTATACAATGAGCAGTTCTTC. Translating it yields CASSPTGRVGVYNEQFF.

The chain combines TRBV2 with TRBJ1-1; 7 bases are shared with TRBD1. The V gene end was trimmed by 6 bases and the J gene end by 7 bases; junction bases not matched to a gene: 14. Germline V gene sequence: CDR1 SNHLY, CDR2 FYNNEI. This CDR3 has 15 amino acids. CDR3 loop: CASRQRQGGNVEAFF. CDR3 nucleotide sequence: TGTGCCAGCAGACAGAGACAGGGTGGGAACGTTGAAGCTTTCTTT.

The rearrangement links TRBV27 to TRBJ2-6; 7 nucleotides line up with TRBD1. Trimming cost V 6 bases and J 0 bases; bases outside gene matches: 5. CDR1 is MNHEY and CDR2 is SMNVEV in the germline V gene (reference sequence). This CDR3 has 16 amino acids. The CDR3 DNA follows: TGTGCCAGCAGGACCACAGGGGACTCTGGGGCCAACGTCCTGACTTTC. It codes for CASRTTGDSGANVLTF.

The chain has TRBV6-7 and TRBJ2-5; tentatively, D is TRBD2 (5 bases). TRBV6-7 is an open reading frame, and its role is uncertain. CDR3 size: 19 residues. Trimming left V 0 bases short and J 4 bases short, with 24 bases between. The CDR3 DNA is TGTGCCAGCAGTTACTCGCTCATGTACGCCACTTATCGGGGAGAGACCCAGTACTTC. Residues: CASSYSLMYATYRGETQYF.

V gene TRBV28 combines with J gene TRBJ1-1; 8 bases match TRBD1. Germline CDR1 reads MDHEN; CDR2 reads SYDVKM. The CDR3 spans 17 residues. V lost 4 bases and J lost 1; bases outside the gene matches: 11. The CDR3 nucleotides are TGTGCCAGCAGTTCGGCCCTTGGACAGGGTTGGAACACTGAAGCTTTCTTT. It codes for CASSSALGQGWNTEAFF.

Written as DNA, the CDR3 is TGTGCCAGCAGCGTAGATGGGCGGAGCGGGAGCACAGATACGCAGTATTTT. Residues: CASSVDGRSGSTDTQYF. This rearrangement joins TRBV9 to TRBJ2-3; D may be TRBD2 (6 bases). V was cut by 0 bases and J by 0 bases, with 14 bases left in between. This CDR3 comprises 17 residues. CDR1 SGDLS and CDR2 YYNGEE come from the germline V gene.

The genes are TRBV19 and TRBJ2-7; 10 bases match TRBD2. CDR1 LNHDA and CDR2 SQIVND come from the germline V gene (reference sequence). V dropped 3 bases and J dropped 7; count of bases not matched to a gene: 21. The CDR3 sequence is 19 residues long. The CDR3, as DNA: TGTGCCAGTAGTATGGCGGGGGTCGGTATGGGACTAGCGCGTCGGGAGCAGTACTTC. Its translation is CASSMAGVGMGLARREQYF.

V usage is TRBV9 and J usage is TRBJ2-5; 12 bases align to TRBD2. Looked up from germline, CDR1 is SGDLS and CDR2 is YYNGEE. This CDR3 spans 17 amino acids. V lost 0 bases and J lost 4; bases outside the gene matches: 7. The CDR3: CASSVGPLAGGLETQYF. The CDR3 bases are TGTGCCAGCAGCGTAGGACCGCTAGCGGGGGGGCTAGAGACCCAGTACTTC.

The rearrangement links TRBV11-1 to TRBJ2-1; D not resolved. Germline-derived CDR1 and CDR2 are SGHAT and FQDESV (reference sequence). Trimming removed 4 bases at V and 0 bases at J, with 7 bases between. This CDR3 is built from 14 residues. The CDR3 reads CASSSMSSYNEQFF. The CDR3 DNA reads as TGTGCCAGCAGCTCGATGAGCTCCTACAATGAGCAGTTCTTC.